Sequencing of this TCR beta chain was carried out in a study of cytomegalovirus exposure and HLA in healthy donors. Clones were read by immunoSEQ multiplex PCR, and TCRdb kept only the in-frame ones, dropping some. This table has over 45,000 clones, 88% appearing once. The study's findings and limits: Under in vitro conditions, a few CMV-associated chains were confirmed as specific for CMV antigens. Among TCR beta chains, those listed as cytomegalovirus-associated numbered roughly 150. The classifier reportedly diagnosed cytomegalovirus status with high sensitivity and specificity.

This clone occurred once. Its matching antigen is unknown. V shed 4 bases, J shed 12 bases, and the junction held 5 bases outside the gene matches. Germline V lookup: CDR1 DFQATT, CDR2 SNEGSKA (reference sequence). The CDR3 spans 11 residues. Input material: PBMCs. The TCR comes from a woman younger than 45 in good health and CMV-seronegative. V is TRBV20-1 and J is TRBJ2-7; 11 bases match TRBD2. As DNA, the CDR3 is TGCAGTGCTAATATAGCGGGAGGGATGTACTTC. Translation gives CSANIAGGMYF.